The 26 T cell receptor beta chains below all came from one sample that was sequenced in a study of blood T cell repertoires in COVID-19 (dated by TCRdb to the early 2020s). To prepare the library, the immunoSEQ multiplex PCR assay was applied. The source is immuneACCESS, and TCRdb retained only in-frame sequences with V and J called. Part of the clones is not carried over; for the studies checked, unresolved V genes explain less than half of this, and the remainder is unexplained. This sample is represented by around 320,000 clones; 90% to 95% of them were singletons. 3.9% of the sample belongs to the ten largest clones. The source material was PBMCs or T cells enriched from blood (not recorded which). These TCRs come from a woman in her thirties who had been exposed to COVID-19.

This chain joins TRBV5-1 and TRBJ1-1; D gene unclear. The CDR3 contains 16 residues. The germline V and J ends were trimmed by 4 bases and 4 bases, with 20 bases remaining between them. Germline V gene sequence: CDR1 SGHRS, CDR2 YFSETQ. The CDR3 loop is CASSPAGLTGSTEAFF. The CDR3, as DNA: TGCGCCAGCAGCCCGGCCGGTCTCACCGGGAGCACTGAAGCTTTCTTT. Full variable domain (remainder filled in from reference TRBV5-1 and TRBJ1-1): KAGVTQTPRYLIKTRGQQVTLSCSPISGHRSVSWYQQTPGQGLQFLFEYFSETQRNKGNFPGRFSGRQFSNSRSEMNVSTLELGDSALYLCASSPAGLTGSTEAFFGQGTRLTVV.

The rearrangement joins TRBV6-5 to TRBJ1-1; no definite D call. This CDR3 is 13 amino acids long. Germline V lookup: CDR1 MNHEY, CDR2 SVGAGI. The V end lost 8 bases, the J end lost 7 bases, and 17 bases lay between the germline ends. The CDR3 here is CASHRRGFGEAFF. The CDR3 bases are TGTGCCAGCCACCGACGGGGTTTCGGTGAAGCTTTCTTT.

This clone occurred a few times. The chain carries TRBV30 and TRBJ1-5; D uncertain. V shed 3 bases and J shed 5 bases, with 11 bases lying between them. Looked up from germline, CDR1 is GTSNPN and CDR2 is SVGIG (reference sequence). CDR3 length: 13 residues. The CDR3 region has the DNA TGTGCCTGGAGCCGGAGGTATGATCAGCCCCAGCATTTT. This encodes CAWSRRYDQPQHF.

The chain combines TRBV27 with TRBJ1-6; D is possibly TRBD1 (6 bases). V was cut by 2 bases and J by 9 bases, with 14 bases left in between. CDR1 MNHEY and CDR2 SMNVEV come from the germline V gene (reference sequence). The CDR3 contains 15 residues. The CDR3 here is CASSLGGGGVSPLHF. In nucleotides, the CDR3 is TGTGCCAGCAGTTTAGGCGGAGGGGGGGTTTCACCCCTCCACTTT.

This chain links TRBV5-1 with TRBJ2-5; 7 nucleotides line up with TRBD2. The germline gives CDR1 SGHRS, CDR2 YFSETQ. V lost 2 bases to trimming and J lost 5 bases; unmatched junction nucleotides: 9. This CDR3 has 15 amino acids. The chain's CDR3 is CASSFSRLAGETQYF. The CDR3 DNA reads TGCGCCAGCAGCTTTTCCCGACTAGCCGGTGAGACCCAGTACTTC.

V and J are TRBV13 and TRBJ1-2, with a tentative D call TRBD1 (6 bases). With 1 base removed from V and 7 bases from J, the gap between germline ends came to 10 bases. The CDR3 contains 13 residues. The V gene's germline CDR1 is PRHDT and CDR2 FYEKMQ (reference sequence). The CDR3 sequence is CASSLEQGFGYTF. The CDR3 DNA reads TGTGCCAGCAGCTTAGAACAGGGCTTTGGCTACACCTTC. Variable domain in full (rest from reference TRBV13 and TRBJ1-2): AAGVIQSPRHLIKEKRETATLKCYPIPRHDTVYWYQQGPGQDPQFLISFYEKMQSDKGSIPDRFSAQQFSDYHSELNMSSLELGDSALYFCASSLEQGFGYTFGSGTRLTVV.

The chain carries TRBV19 and TRBJ1-2, with 7 bases identical to TRBD1. There are 14 residues in the CDR3. Germline V CDR1 and CDR2: LNHDA, SQIVND (reference sequence). The ends lost 3 bases at V and 1 base at J; junction bases unmatched: 2. The CDR3 protein is CASSMTGNNYGYTF. As DNA, the CDR3 is TGTGCCAGTAGTATGACAGGGAATAACTATGGCTACACCTTC.

The V and J genes are TRBV5-4 and TRBJ2-5, with 8 bases identical to TRBD2. This CDR3 is 15 amino acids long. Germline lookup yields CDR1 SGHNT and CDR2 YYREEE (reference sequence). J lost 2 bases, V lost 2 bases, and 5 bases had no gene match. The CDR3 is CASSFNGGAQETQYF. The CDR3 DNA sequence: TGTGCCAGCAGCTTTAACGGGGGGGCTCAAGAGACCCAGTACTTC.

A word on this clone: At the DNA level, this CDR3 is encoded by other sequences in the same sample as well. The chain carries TRBV19 and TRBJ2-3; D gene unclear. Germline V gives CDR1 LNHDA, CDR2 SQIVND (reference sequence). V was cut by 2 bases and J by 0 bases, with 3 bases left in between. The CDR3 is made up of 13 amino acids. In DNA form, the CDR3 reads TGTGCCAGTAGTATACCTAGCACAGATACGCAGTATTTT. The encoded protein is CASSIPSTDTQYF.

The rearrangement joins TRBV7-2 to TRBJ1-6; TRBD1 matches at 7 bases. The germline V gene has CDR1 SGHTA and CDR2 FQGNSA. V lost 6 bases and J lost 7; bases outside the gene matches: 9. This CDR3 region has 15 residues. CDR3 sequence reads: CASRFDRAENSPLHF. The CDR3 coding sequence is TGTGCCAGCAGATTCGACAGGGCCGAAAATTCACCCCTCCACTTT.

The V gene is TRBV18, the J gene TRBJ1-2, with 7 bases aligning to TRBD1. CDR3 length equals 16 residues. Germline CDR1 and CDR2: KGHSH and LQKENI. Trimming took 6 bases from V and 2 from J; bases not matched to a gene: 12. The CDR3 region is CASSPAFDRANYGYTF. The CDR3 DNA is TGTGCCAGCTCCCCCGCGTTCGACAGGGCCAACTATGGCTACACCTTC.

This sequence joins TRBV30 and TRBJ1-6; D not certain. The CDR3 length is 12 residues. In germline, CDR1 is GTSNPN, CDR2 SVGIG (reference sequence). The ends were cut back, 1 base at V and 9 bases at J, with 7 bases in the middle. CDR3 residues: CAWSARVSPLHF. In DNA, the CDR3 is TGTGCCTGGAGTGCGCGGGTTTCACCCCTCCACTTT.

The V gene is TRBV2, the J gene TRBJ2-3; D is perhaps TRBD2 (6 bases). The V gene's germline CDR1 is SNHLY and CDR2 FYNNEI. V lost 7 bases, J lost 2 bases, and 19 bases lay in between. This CDR3 has 16 residues. DNA of the CDR3: TGTGCCAGCATTACCTCGGTGGGGGGAGCCACAGATACGCAGTATTTT. Translating gives CASITSVGGATDTQYF.

The chain joins TRBV18 to TRBJ1-4; 9 bases line up with TRBD1. CDR1 is KGHSH, CDR2 LQKENI, per germline. The CDR3 runs to 15 residues. V lost 3 bases and J lost 7; bases outside the gene matches: 6. In DNA form, the CDR3 reads TGTGCCAGCTCACCTGTTGGGACAGGGAGTGAAAAACTGTTTTTT. Encoded protein: CASSPVGTGSEKLFF.

The chain is built from TRBV12-3 or TRBV12-4 and TRBJ1-4, with D uncertain. This CDR3 contains 12 residues. The ends were cut back, 1 base at V and 12 bases at J, with 9 bases in the middle. CDR3 bases: TGTGCCAGCAGTTTAGGATCCTGGCAACTGTTTTTT. The encoded protein is CASSLGSWQLFF.

This clone showed up just once. CDR3: CAWAGKGQGLSILNSPLHF. CDR3 bases: TGTGCCTGGGCCGGTAAAGGACAGGGACTTTCCATCCTTAATTCACCCCTCCACTTT. This chain joins TRBV30 and TRBJ1-6, with TRBD1 matching over 8 bases. V lost 5 bases and J lost 6; bases outside the gene matches: 21. This CDR3 spans 19 amino acids. Germline assignment: CDR1 GTSNPN and CDR2 SVGIG (reference sequence).

The J gene is TRBJ2-3, the V gene TRBV7-2; 7 bases map to TRBD1. The V gene's germline CDR1 is SGHTA and CDR2 FQGNSA. The J segment lost 7 bases and the V segment lost 5 bases, leaving 6 bases of the junction unmatched. CDR3 length: 13 amino acids. CDR3 region: CASSPDRENTQYF. CDR3 nucleotides: TGTGCCAGCAGCCCCGACAGGGAAAATACGCAGTATTTT.

The chain carries TRBV30 and TRBJ1-2, with 7 bases fitting TRBD1. With 0 bases clipped from V and 2 bases from J, the junction kept 15 bases outside the gene matches. Germline V gives CDR1 GTSNPN, CDR2 SVGIG (reference sequence). The CDR3 length is 18 residues. For the CDR3, the DNA is TGTGCCTGGAGTGTAAAATTTTTCGACAGGGTGAAAAACTATGGCTACACCTTC. Protein product: CAWSVKFFDRVKNYGYTF.

This clone appeared a single time. The J gene is TRBJ1-6, the V gene TRBV5-1, with 8 bases identical to TRBD1. The CDR3 is made up of 15 amino acids. The ends lost 1 base at V and 7 bases at J; junction bases unmatched: 4. Germline V gene data show CDR1 as SGHRS and CDR2 as YFSETQ. CDR3 loop: CASSLTDRDNSPLHF. The CDR3 DNA reads TGCGCCAGCAGCTTGACGGACAGGGACAATTCACCCCTCCACTTT.

V and J are TRBV5-8 and TRBJ2-1; no firm D call. Germline lookup yields CDR1 SGHTS and CDR2 YDEGEE. This CDR3 region has 17 residues. V was pared by 1 base and J by 0 bases, with 14 bases between. In DNA, the CDR3 is TGTGCCAGCAGCTTGATGGTAATTATTAGCTCCTACAATGAGCAGTTCTTC. Its protein is CASSLMVIISSYNEQFF.

This clone has just one count. This chain links TRBV6-5 with TRBJ2-3; weak D call: TRBD2 (5 bases). V was shortened by 5 bases and J by 5 bases, with 14 bases between the two germline ends. This CDR3 contains 14 residues. Germline CDR1 is MNHEY and CDR2 is SVGAGI. Here the CDR3 DNA reads TGTGCCAGCAGTACACATAGGGCGGGAGATACGCAGTATTTT. Amino acids: CASSTHRAGDTQYF.

V usage is TRBV4-1 and J usage is TRBJ1-2; 7 bases line up with TRBD1. The CDR3 is 16 residues long. With 6 bases clipped from V and 7 bases from J, the junction kept 17 bases outside the gene matches. The germline V gene encodes CDR1 MGHRA and CDR2 YSYEKL. CDR3 sequence (DNA): TGCGCCAGCAGGCACCCAGGGGGAGGAAGATGGAGTGGCTACACCTTC. This codes for CASRHPGGGRWSGYTF.

V usage is TRBV7-8 and J usage is TRBJ1-4; TRBD1 aligns across 10 bases. The J segment lost 7 bases and the V segment lost 0 bases, leaving 8 bases of the junction unmatched. In germline, CDR1 is SGHVS, CDR2 FQNEAQ. The CDR3 sequence is 17 residues long. The CDR3 region is CASSLANRQGAGEKLFF. CDR3 in DNA: TGTGCCAGCAGCTTAGCAAATCGACAGGGGGCCGGTGAAAAACTGTTTTTT. The full variable domain, its missing parts supplied by reference TRBV7-8 and TRBJ1-4, is GAGVSQSPRYKVAKRGQDVALRCDPISGHVSLFWYQQALGQGPEFLTYFQNEAQLDKSGLPSDRFFAERPEGSVSTLKIQRTQQEDSAVYLCASSLANRQGAGEKLFFGSGTQLSVL.

This clone appeared a single time. V and J are TRBV21-1 and TRBJ1-5. TRBV21-1 is tagged as a pseudogene. This CDR3 contains 19 residues. CDR3: CASSKARMGGAGGNQPQHF. The DNA for the CDR3 is TGTGCCAGCAGCAAAGCACGGATGGGGGGGGCCGGTGGCAATCAGCCCCAGCATTTT.

A word on this clone: The junction shows a germline mismatch at one end, possibly a read error. DNA of the CDR3: TGTGCCAGCAGCCTAACTAGCGAAGGCACAGATACGCAGTATTTT. Translating gives CASSLTSEGTDTQYF. The rearrangement uses TRBV7-3 and TRBJ2-3; 7 bases map to TRBD2. This CDR3 has 15 residues. The germline V gene encodes CDR1 SGHTA and CDR2 FQGTGA. The whole variable domain, filled in from reference TRBV7-3 and TRBJ2-3, reads GAGVSQTPSNKVTEKGKYVELRCDPISGHTALYWYRQSLGQGPEFLIYFQGTGAADDSGLPNDRFFAVRPEGSVSTLKIQRTERGDSAVYLCASSLTSEGTDTQYFGPGTRLTVL.

The chain is built from TRBV7-8 and TRBJ2-7; 12 bases match TRBD2. The germline gives CDR1 SGHVS, CDR2 FQNEAQ. This CDR3 region has 16 residues. The junction had 10 bases not matched to a gene; V was cut back by 5 bases and J by 5 bases. The CDR3, as DNA: TGTGCCAGCAGCCTCATTCTGAGGACTAGCGGGAACGAGCAGTACTTC. Translated, it gives CASSLILRTSGNEQYF.